This TCR beta chain was retrieved from a study of T cells in localized non-small cell lung cancer. Study observations and caveats: Among blood samples, higher T cell density accompanied longer overall survival. Detection in adjacent lung was observed for a median roughly 57 of the top 100 tumor clones. Maximal T cell clonality occurred in uninvolved adjacent lung, with tumor ranking below it.

About this clone: What it binds is unknown.

CDR3 length: 14 residues. CDR1 and CDR2 (germline): MDHEN, SYDVKM. V lost 1 base, J lost 4 bases, and 10 bases lay in between. TCRdb's copy holds only in-frame clones and misses some; the assay was immunoSEQ multiplex PCR. The table has tens of thousands of clones, 87% seen once; the top ten hold roughly 15%. Source: peripheral blood, taken before any cancer treatment. The chain recombines TRBV28 with TRBJ1-1; D call uncertain. This receptor was identified in a man aged 35 to 69 with stage I squamous cell lung carcinoma. The CDR3 loop reads CASSLSFMGTEAFF. The CDR3, as DNA: TGTGCCAGCAGTTTATCCTTTATGGGCACTGAAGCTTTCTTT.